This TCR beta chain derives from a study of CD8+ T cells in alopecia areata. Study at large: Those receiving the skin were roughly 7-11-week-old female C3H/HeJ mice, whose grafts came from 6-12-month-old C3H/HeJ donors with spontaneous alopecia. General study points: Patients shared TCRs less clearly than mice did, possibly owing to HLA. It was lesional scalp, especially alopecia totalis/universalis, that showed higher clonality than normal scalp. Sequence data from scalp samples additionally include resident alphabeta T cells of normal skin.

It was cDNA, reverse transcribed from extracted RNA, that served as the sequencing template. Libraries were prepared by immunoSEQ multiplex PCR; TCRdb keeps only in-frame clonotypes and omits some of them. This repertoire lists 290,000 or so clones without singletons; less than 1.5% sits in the top ten. Germline CDR1 LGHNA, CDR2 YNLKQL (reference sequence). The CDR3 is 16 residues long. Unmatched junction bases numbered 7, after V lost 0 bases and J lost 4 bases. Combined cutaneous lymph node cells underwent sorting by CD4, CD8alpha, NKG2D, NKG2ACE and additional markers. This clone was detected only a few times. Its antigen is as yet unknown. The germline and genes are mouse ones. The read comes to an end 4 residues before the CDR3 does, leaving the germline J gene to fill in the end.

The clonotype was recovered from a C3H/HeJ mouse with alopecia areata. The strain bears MHC haplotype H2-k. The sequencing input was CD4+ T cells sorted from a lymph node. The chain joins TRBV5 to TRBJ1-2, with 8 nucleotides matching TRBD1. Partial CDR3 DNA: TGTGCCAGCAGCCAAGATTTGGCAGGGGGCGGCTCC. Its translation: CASSQDLAGGGS. The CDR3, in full, reads CASSQDLAGGGSDYTF.